A single sample gave rise to the 10 T cell receptor beta chains below, sequenced in a study of cytomegalovirus exposure and HLA in healthy donors. TCRdb's copy holds only in-frame clones and misses some; the assay was immunoSEQ multiplex PCR. The sample contains about 120,000 clones, approximately 81% of which appear only once. Material: PBMCs. The receptors come from a woman in her thirties in good health and CMV-seronegative.

The chain recombines TRBV30 with TRBJ2-5, with a tentative D call TRBD1 (7 bases). Trimming pared 1 base from V and 5 bases from J, leaving 20 bases between. The CDR3 has 16 residues. Germline V gene lookup returns CDR1 GTSNPN and CDR2 SVGIG (reference sequence). This CDR3 reads CAWSGGGTVFGETQYF. DNA of the CDR3: TGTGCCTGGAGTGGAGGGGGGACAGTCTTCGGTGAGACCCAGTACTTC.

This chain joins TRBV6-5 and TRBJ2-1; the D is unclear. This CDR3 has 13 amino acids. In germline, CDR1 is MNHEY, CDR2 SVGAGI. Trimming stripped 7 bases from V and 9 bases from J, with 16 bases between. CDR3 protein: CASTGGVNSEQFF. The DNA of the CDR3 is TGTGCCAGCACAGGTGGCGTCAACAGTGAGCAGTTCTTC.

This chain links TRBV6-5 with TRBJ2-1; the D is unclear. Trimming left V 6 bases short and J 1 base short, with 4 bases between. The length of the CDR3 is 12 residues. Germline-derived CDR1 and CDR2 are MNHEY and SVGAGI. The CDR3 reads CASRESYNEQFF. CDR3 coding DNA: TGTGCCAGCAGAGAGTCCTACAATGAGCAGTTCTTC.

The chain carries TRBV4-3 and TRBJ2-4, with 9 bases fitting TRBD1. This CDR3 is built from 17 residues. Germline lookup yields CDR1 LGHNA and CDR2 YSLEER. V gave up 3 bases and J gave up 6 bases; unmatched junction bases: 12. The CDR3 protein is CASSQSPYRGQGNIQYF. The CDR3 DNA sequence: TGCGCCAGCAGCCAGAGTCCATACAGGGGGCAGGGAAACATTCAGTACTTC.

The chain has TRBV9 and TRBJ1-2; 10 nucleotides align to TRBD1. The CDR3 is made up of 14 amino acids. V shed 3 bases, J shed 3 bases, and the junction held 2 bases outside the gene matches. CDR1 SGDLS and CDR2 YYNGEE come from the germline V gene. CDR3 coding DNA: TGTGCCAGCAGCGAGGGGACAGGGGACTATGGCTACACCTTC. Translated, it gives CASSEGTGDYGYTF.

The chain links TRBV6-6 to TRBJ2-2; D gene unclear. V shed 6 bases and J shed 2 bases, with 10 bases lying between them. Germline assignment: CDR1 MNHNY and CDR2 SVGAGI (reference sequence). CDR3 length equals 14 residues. CDR3 DNA sequence: TGTGCCAGCAGCTTCAACAGTAACACCGGGGAGCTGTTTTTT. This codes for CASSFNSNTGELFF.

This chain uses TRBV5-5 with TRBJ2-6; D is perhaps TRBD1 (5 bases). V lost 5 bases and J lost 2, with 11 bases in between. The germline V gene has CDR1 SGHKS and CDR2 YYEKEE (reference sequence). The CDR3 is 15 residues long. CDR3 bases: TGTGCCAGCAGACCCACAGGAACTGGGGCCAACGTCCTGACTTTC. Translated, it gives CASRPTGTGANVLTF.

This chain uses TRBV27 with TRBJ2-1, with a possible D match to TRBD2 (7 bases). The length of the CDR3 is 16 residues. Trimming stripped 3 bases from V and 1 base from J, with 13 bases between. Germline CDR1 is MNHEY and CDR2 is SMNVEV (reference sequence). The CDR3 DNA reads TGTGCCAGCAGTTTTATGGGGGGGCGGTCCTACAATGAGCAGTTCTTC. This codes for CASSFMGGRSYNEQFF.

This rearrangement joins TRBV7-9 to TRBJ1-1; 7 bases are shared with TRBD1. Unmatched junction bases numbered 2, after V lost 0 bases and J lost 4 bases. CDR3 length: 14 residues. Germline CDR1 and CDR2: SEHNR and FQNEAQ (reference sequence). The CDR3: CASSLATGATEAFF. CDR3 coding DNA: TGTGCCAGCAGCTTAGCAACAGGGGCCACTGAAGCTTTCTTT.

The chain carries TRBV5-1 and TRBJ2-1; 9 nucleotides agree with TRBD1. CDR1 and CDR2 (germline): SGHRS, YFSETQ. CDR3 length: 15 residues. Trimming took 4 bases from V and 3 from J; bases not matched to a gene: 5. The CDR3: CASSPTGGNYNEQFF. CDR3 bases: TGCGCCAGCAGCCCGACAGGGGGGAACTACAATGAGCAGTTCTTC.